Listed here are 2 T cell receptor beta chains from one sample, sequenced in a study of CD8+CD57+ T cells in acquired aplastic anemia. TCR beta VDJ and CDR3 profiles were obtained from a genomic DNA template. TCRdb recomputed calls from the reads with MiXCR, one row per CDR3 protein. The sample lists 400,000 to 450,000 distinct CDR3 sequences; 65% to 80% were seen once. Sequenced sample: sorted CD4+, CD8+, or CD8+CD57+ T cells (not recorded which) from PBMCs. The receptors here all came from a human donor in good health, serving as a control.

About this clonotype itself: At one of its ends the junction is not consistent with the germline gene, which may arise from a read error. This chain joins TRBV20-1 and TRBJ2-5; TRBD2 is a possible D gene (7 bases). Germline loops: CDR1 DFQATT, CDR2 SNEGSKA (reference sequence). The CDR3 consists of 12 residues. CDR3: CSARKGGETEYF. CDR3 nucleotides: TGCAGTGCTAGAAAGGGGGGGGAGACCGAGTACTTC.

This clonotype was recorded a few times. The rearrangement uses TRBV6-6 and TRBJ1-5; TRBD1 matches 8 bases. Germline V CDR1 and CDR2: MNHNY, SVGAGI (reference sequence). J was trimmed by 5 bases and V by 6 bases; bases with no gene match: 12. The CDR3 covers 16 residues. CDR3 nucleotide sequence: TGTGCCAGCAGCCAAACGCAGGGGGCCGGGGATCAGCCCCAGCATTTT. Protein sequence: CASSQTQGAGDQPQHF.